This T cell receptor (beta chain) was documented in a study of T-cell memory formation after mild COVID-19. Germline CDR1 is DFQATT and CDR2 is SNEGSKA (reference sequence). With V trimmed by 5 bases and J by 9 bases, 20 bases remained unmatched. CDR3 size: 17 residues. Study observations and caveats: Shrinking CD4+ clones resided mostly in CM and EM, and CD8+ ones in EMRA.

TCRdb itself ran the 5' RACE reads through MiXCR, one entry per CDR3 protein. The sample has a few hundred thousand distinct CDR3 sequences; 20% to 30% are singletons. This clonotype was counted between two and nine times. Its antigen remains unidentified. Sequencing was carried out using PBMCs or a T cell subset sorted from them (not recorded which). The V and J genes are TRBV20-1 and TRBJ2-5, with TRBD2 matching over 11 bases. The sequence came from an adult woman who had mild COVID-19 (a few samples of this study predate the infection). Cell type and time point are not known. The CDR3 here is CSAHIGLAGGPPEPQYF. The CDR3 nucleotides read TGCAGTGCTCATATTGGGCTAGCGGGAGGCCCACCGGAGCCCCAGTACTTC.